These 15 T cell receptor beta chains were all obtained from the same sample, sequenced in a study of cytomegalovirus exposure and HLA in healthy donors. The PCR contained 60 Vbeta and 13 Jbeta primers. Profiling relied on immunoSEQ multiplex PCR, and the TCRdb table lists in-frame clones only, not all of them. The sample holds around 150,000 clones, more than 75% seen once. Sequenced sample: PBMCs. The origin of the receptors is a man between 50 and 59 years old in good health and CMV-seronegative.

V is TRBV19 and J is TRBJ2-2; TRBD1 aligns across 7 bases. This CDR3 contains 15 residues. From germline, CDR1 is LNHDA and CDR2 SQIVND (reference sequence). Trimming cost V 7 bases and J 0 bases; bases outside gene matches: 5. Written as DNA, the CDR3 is TGTGCCAGTAACCTGGGACAGACGAACACCGGGGAGCTGTTTTTT. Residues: CASNLGQTNTGELFF.

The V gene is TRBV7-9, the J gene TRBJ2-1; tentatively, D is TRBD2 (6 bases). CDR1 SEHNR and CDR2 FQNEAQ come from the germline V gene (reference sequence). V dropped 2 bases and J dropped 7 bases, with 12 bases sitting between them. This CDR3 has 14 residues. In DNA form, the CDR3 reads TGTGCCAGCAGCTTAAGATTAGCGGATAATGAGCAGTTCTTC. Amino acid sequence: CASSLRLADNEQFF. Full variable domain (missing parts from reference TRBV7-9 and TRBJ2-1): DTGVSQNPRHKITKRGQNVTFRCDPISEHNRLYWYRQTLGQGPEFLTYFQNEAQLEKSRLLSDRFSAERPKGSFSTLEIQRTEQGDSAMYLCASSLRLADNEQFFGPGTRLTVL.

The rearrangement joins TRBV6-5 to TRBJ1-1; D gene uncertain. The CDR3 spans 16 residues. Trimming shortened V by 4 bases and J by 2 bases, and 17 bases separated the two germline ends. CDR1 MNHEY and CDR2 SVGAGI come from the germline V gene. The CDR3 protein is CASSSNPFPGNTEAFF. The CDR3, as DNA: TGTGCCAGCAGTTCAAATCCCTTTCCAGGTAACACTGAAGCTTTCTTT.

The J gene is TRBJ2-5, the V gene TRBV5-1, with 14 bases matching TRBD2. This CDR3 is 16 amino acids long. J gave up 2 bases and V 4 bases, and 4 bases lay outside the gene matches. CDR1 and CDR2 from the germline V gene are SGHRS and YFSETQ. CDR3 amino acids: CASSPGLAGEQETQYF. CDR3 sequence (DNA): TGCGCCAGCAGCCCGGGACTAGCGGGGGAGCAAGAGACCCAGTACTTC.

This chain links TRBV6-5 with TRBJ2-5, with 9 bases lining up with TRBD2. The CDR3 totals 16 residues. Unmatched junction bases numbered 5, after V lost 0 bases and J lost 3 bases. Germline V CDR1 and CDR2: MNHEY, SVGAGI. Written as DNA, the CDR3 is TGTGCCAGCAGTTACTCGATGCGGGGGGGCAAAGAGACCCAGTACTTC. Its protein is CASSYSMRGGKETQYF.

The CDR3 DNA reads TGCGCCAGCAGTGAGTCGGTCTCTAGCGGGTACTACAATGAGCAGTTCTTC. Residues: CASSESVSSGYYNEQFF. The chain recombines TRBV10-1 with TRBJ2-1, with TRBD2 matching 8 bases. In germline, CDR1 is WNHNN, CDR2 SYGVQD (reference sequence). This CDR3 is 17 amino acids long. V dropped 0 bases and J dropped 3; count of bases not matched to a gene: 7.

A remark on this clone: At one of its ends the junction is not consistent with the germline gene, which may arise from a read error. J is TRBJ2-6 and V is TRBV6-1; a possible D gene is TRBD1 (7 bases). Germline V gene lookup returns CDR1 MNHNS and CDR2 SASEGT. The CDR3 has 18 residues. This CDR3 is CASSEFPGGSSGANVLNF. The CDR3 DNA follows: TGTGCCAGCAGTGAATTCCCAGGGGGGAGCTCTGGGGCCAACGTCCTGAATTTC.

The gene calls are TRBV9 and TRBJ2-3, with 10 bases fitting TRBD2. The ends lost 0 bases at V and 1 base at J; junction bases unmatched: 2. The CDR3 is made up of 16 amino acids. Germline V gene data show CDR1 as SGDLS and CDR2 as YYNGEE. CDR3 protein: CASSVVTSGGTDTQYF. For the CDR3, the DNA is TGTGCCAGCAGCGTAGTTACTAGCGGGGGCACAGATACGCAGTATTTT.

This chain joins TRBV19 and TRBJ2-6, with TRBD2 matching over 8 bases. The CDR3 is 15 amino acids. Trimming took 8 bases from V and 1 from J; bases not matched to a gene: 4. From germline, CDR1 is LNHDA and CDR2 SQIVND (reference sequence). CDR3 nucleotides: TGTGCCAGTTCGGGGGGGAATTCTGGGGCCAACGTCCTGACTTTC. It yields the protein CASSGGNSGANVLTF.

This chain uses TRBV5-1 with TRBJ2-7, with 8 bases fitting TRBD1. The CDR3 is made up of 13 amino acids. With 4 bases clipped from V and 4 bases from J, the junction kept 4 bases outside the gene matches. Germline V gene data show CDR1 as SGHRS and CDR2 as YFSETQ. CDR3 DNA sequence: TGCGCCAGCAGCACGGACAGGGTTTACGAGCAGTACTTC. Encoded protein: CASSTDRVYEQYF.

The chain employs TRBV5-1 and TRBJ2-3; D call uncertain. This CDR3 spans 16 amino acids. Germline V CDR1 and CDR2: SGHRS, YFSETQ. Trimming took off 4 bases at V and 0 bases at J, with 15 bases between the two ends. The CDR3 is CASSLPGSASTDTQYF. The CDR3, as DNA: TGCGCCAGCAGCCTCCCCGGCAGCGCAAGCACAGATACGCAGTATTTT.

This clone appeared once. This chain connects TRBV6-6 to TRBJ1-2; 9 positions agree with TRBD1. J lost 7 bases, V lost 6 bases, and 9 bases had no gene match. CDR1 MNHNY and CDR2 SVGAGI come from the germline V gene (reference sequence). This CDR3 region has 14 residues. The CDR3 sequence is CASRRTGEIGGYTF. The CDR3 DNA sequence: TGTGCCAGCAGAAGGACAGGGGAAATTGGTGGCTACACCTTC.

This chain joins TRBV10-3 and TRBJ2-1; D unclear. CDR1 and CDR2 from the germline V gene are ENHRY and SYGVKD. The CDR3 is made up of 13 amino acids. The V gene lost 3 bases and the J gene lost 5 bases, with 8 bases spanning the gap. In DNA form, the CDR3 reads TGTGCCATCAGTGACGGTCTAGACAATGAGCAGTTCTTC. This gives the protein CAISDGLDNEQFF.

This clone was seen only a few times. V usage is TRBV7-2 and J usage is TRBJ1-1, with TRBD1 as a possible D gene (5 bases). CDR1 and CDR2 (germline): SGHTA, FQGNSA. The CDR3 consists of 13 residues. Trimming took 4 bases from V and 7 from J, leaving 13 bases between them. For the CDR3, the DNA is TGTGCCAGCAGCTCTTCAGGGTATCGTGAAGCTTTCTTT. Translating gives CASSSSGYREAFF.

Here the CDR3 DNA reads TGTGCCAGCAGCCGTGACAGGACGGACTATGGCTACACCTTC. Amino acid sequence: CASSRDRTDYGYTF. The rearrangement joins TRBV11-3 to TRBJ1-2, with D maybe TRBD1 (6 bases). Germline CDR1 is SGHNT and CDR2 is YENEEA. Trimming took 5 bases from V and 3 from J, leaving 13 bases between them. The CDR3 spans 14 residues.